The clone carrying this T cell receptor (beta chain) showed up just a few times. The data are from a study of early T cells in non-severe SARS-CoV-2 infection. Germline V CDR1 and CDR2: SQVTM, ANQGSEA. The V end was cut by 8 bases, the J end by 10 bases, with 21 bases between. This CDR3 has 13 residues. Individual cDNA molecules carried attached unique molecular identifiers. In TCRdb, the 5' RACE reads were re-called with MiXCR into one record per CDR3 protein. In the table there are about 46,000 distinct CDR3 sequences, roughly a tenth of which are singletons. The sample was whole blood, taken at baseline. The receptor was derived from an adult who was a healthcare worker with PCR-confirmed SARS-CoV-2 infection or an uninfected control (not recorded which). V is TRBV29-1 and J is TRBJ2-1; a weak D match, TRBD1 (5 bases). DNA for the CDR3: TGCAGCCTCTCCTGGGGCAGGGTAGGAGAGCAGTTCTTC. It translates to CSLSWGRVGEQFF.